This record covers a single T cell receptor beta chain. The source of the sample is a study of cytomegalovirus exposure and HLA in healthy donors. The PCR made use of 60 Vbeta and 13 Jbeta primers. Original processing methods: A later analysis tallied tens of millions of unique TCR beta chains, about 9.9 million of them shared. Measured with immunoSEQ multiplex PCR; TCRdb has only the in-frame clones, and not every one. That table gives V, J and clone size, and the DNA gave D and trimming. The sample shows about 140,000 clones, around 82% of them seen only once. Germline trimming cut 7 bases from V and 5 bases from J; bases unmatched to any gene: 13. Germline V lookup: CDR1 SNHLY, CDR2 FYNNEI. The CDR3 consists of 15 residues.

This chain uses TRBV2 with TRBJ1-2, with 7 positions matching TRBD1. The specimen sequenced was PBMCs. The receptor's source is a man in his fifties or sixties in good health and CMV-seronegative. The CDR3 sequence is CASTEGQGGLYGYTF. CDR3 coding DNA: TGTGCCAGCACCGAGGGCCAGGGGGGCTTGTATGGCTACACCTTC.